The rows below give T cell receptor beta chains drawn from one sample of a study of cytomegalovirus exposure and HLA in healthy donors. Here immunoSEQ multiplex PCR was the method, and the copy in TCRdb shows in-frame clones only, minus some. Recorded here are 50,000 to 70,000 clones; the top ten clones represent under 10%. Sequencing input: PBMCs. The receptor source for this set is a man aged 45 to 65 in good health and CMV-seropositive. The CDR3 runs from the conserved cysteine through the conserved F or W. A D gene is named only where the DNA matches it firmly.

CDR3: CASSLGQGTGYTF; DNA: TGTGCCAGCAGCTTAGGACAGGGAACTGGCTACACCTTC; J: TRBJ1-2; D: TRBD1; V: TRBV7-2
CDR3: CASSEGWARAGYTF; DNA: TGCGCCAGCAGTGAGGGGTGGGCCAGGGCTGGCTACACCTTC; J: TRBJ1-2; D: .; V: TRBV10-2
CDR3: CASSLDAEHNEQFF; DNA: TGCGCCAGCAGCTTGGACGCGGAGCACAATGAGCAGTTCTTC; J: TRBJ2-1; D: .; V: TRBV5-1
CDR3: CASSPGTDSYEQYF; DNA: TGCGCCAGCAGCCCCGGGACAGACTCCTACGAGCAGTACTTC; J: TRBJ2-7; D: TRBD1; V: TRBV5-1
CDR3: CASSITVNTEAFF; DNA: TGTGCCAGTAGTATAACGGTGAACACTGAAGCTTTCTTT; J: TRBJ1-1; D: .; V: TRBV19
CDR3: CASSFSGRNEQFF; DNA: TGTGCCAGCAGCTTCTCTGGGAGGAATGAGCAGTTCTTC; J: TRBJ2-1; D: .; V: TRBV5-5
CDR3: CASSSRGLSANYGYTF; DNA: TGCGCCAGCAGCTCAAGGGGGCTCTCAGCTAACTATGGCTACACCTTC; J: TRBJ1-2; D: TRBD1; V: TRBV4-1
CDR3: CASSYGQNYGYTF; DNA: TGTGCCAGCAGCTACGGACAGAACTATGGCTACACCTTC; J: TRBJ1-2; D: .; V: TRBV7-8
CDR3: CASSVATTSSSYNEQFF; DNA: TGTGCCAGCAGTGTGGCGACTACCTCGAGCTCCTACAATGAGCAGTTCTTC; J: TRBJ2-1; D: .; V: TRBV6-1
CDR3: CASSPGQGYGELFF; DNA: TGTGCCAGCAGTCCGGGACAGGGTTACGGGGAGCTGTTTTTT; J: TRBJ2-2; D: TRBD1; V: TRBV2
CDR3: CASSQVSSGDEQYF; DNA: TGCGCCAGCAGCCAAGTAAGTTCCGGGGACGAGCAGTACTTC; J: TRBJ2-7; D: .; V: TRBV4-1
CDR3: CATSRDRVNEQYF; DNA: TGTGCCACCAGCAGGGACAGGGTCAACGAGCAGTACTTC; J: TRBJ2-7; D: TRBD1; V: TRBV15
CDR3: CASRPAGLAAKNEQFF; DNA: TGTGCCAGTAGGCCCGCCGGACTAGCGGCGAAGAATGAGCAGTTCTTC; J: TRBJ2-1; D: TRBD2; V: TRBV19
CDR3: CASSTSGRAQDEQFF; DNA: TGTGCCAGCAGCACCAGCGGGAGGGCCCAGGATGAGCAGTTCTTC; J: TRBJ2-1; D: TRBD2; V: TRBV7-3
CDR3: CASSLAAGGLYYGYTF; DNA: TGTGCCAGCAGCTTAGCCGCTGGGGGCCTCTACTATGGCTACACCTTC; J: TRBJ1-2; D: .; V: TRBV7-9
CDR3: CASRASGSAGNTIYF; DNA: TGTGCCAGCAGAGCCTCAGGGTCTGCGGGAAACACCATATATTTT; J: TRBJ1-3; D: .; V: TRBV6-5
CDR3: CASSQDLTGEGSPLHF; DNA: TGCGCCAGCAGCCAAGATTTGACAGGGGAAGGATCACCCCTCCACTTT; J: TRBJ1-6; D: TRBD1; V: TRBV4-3
CDR3: CASSQDRGEKLFF; DNA: TGTGCCAGCAGCCAGGACAGGGGGGAAAAACTGTTTTTT; J: TRBJ1-4; D: TRBD1; V: TRBV7-8
CDR3: CASSPNLQGRPYYGYTF; DNA: TGTGCCAGCAGCCCGAACCTACAGGGGCGCCCGTACTATGGCTACACCTTC; J: TRBJ1-2; D: TRBD1; V: TRBV5-6
CDR3: CASSAGTAEKEKLFF; DNA: TGCGCCAGCAGCGCCGGGACAGCGGAAAAAGAAAAACTGTTTTTT; J: TRBJ1-4; D: TRBD1; V: TRBV5-1